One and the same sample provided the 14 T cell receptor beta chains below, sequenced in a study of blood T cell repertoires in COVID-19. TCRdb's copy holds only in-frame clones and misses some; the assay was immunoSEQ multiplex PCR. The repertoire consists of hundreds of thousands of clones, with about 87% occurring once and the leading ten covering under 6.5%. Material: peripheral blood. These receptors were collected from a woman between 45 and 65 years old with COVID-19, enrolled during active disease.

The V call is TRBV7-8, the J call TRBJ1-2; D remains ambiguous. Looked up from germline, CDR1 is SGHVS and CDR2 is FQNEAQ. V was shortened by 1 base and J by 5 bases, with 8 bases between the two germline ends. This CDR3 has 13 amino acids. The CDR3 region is CASSLGLTYGYTF. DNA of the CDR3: TGTGCCAGCAGCTTAGGACTGACTTATGGCTACACCTTC.

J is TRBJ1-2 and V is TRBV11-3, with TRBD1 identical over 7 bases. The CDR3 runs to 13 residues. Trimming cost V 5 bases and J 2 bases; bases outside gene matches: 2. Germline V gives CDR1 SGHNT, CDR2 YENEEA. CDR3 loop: CASSDRANYGYTF. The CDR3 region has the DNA TGTGCCAGCAGCGACAGGGCAAACTATGGCTACACCTTC.

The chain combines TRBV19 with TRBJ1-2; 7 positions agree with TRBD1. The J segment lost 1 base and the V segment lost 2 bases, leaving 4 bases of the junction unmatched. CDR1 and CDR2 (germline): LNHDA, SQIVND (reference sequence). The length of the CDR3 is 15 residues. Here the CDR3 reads CASSITGAFNYGYTF. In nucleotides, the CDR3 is TGTGCCAGTAGTATAACAGGGGCCTTTAACTATGGCTACACCTTC. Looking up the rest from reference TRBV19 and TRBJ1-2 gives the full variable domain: DGGITQSPKYLFRKEGQNVTLSCEQNLNHDAMYWYRQDPGQGLRLIYYSQIVNDFQKGDIAEGYSVSREKKESFPLTVTSAQKNPTAFYLCASSITGAFNYGYTFGSGTRLTVV.

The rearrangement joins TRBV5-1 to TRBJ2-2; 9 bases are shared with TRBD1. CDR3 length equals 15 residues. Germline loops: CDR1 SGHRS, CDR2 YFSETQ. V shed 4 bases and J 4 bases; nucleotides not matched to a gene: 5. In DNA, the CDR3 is TGCGCCAGCAGCACCCCGGACAGGGGCACCGGGGAGCTGTTTTTT. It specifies CASSTPDRGTGELFF.

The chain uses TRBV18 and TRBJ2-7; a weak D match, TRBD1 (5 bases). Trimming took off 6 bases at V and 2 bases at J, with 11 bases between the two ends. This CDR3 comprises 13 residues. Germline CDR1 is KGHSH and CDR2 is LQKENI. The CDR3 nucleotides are TGTGCCAGCTCGCAGGGAACTCCCTACGAGCAGTACTTC. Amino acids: CASSQGTPYEQYF.

In nucleotides, the CDR3 is TGTGCCAGCAGCTTGGCCGGGACAGGGGCGGGTGGCTACACCTTC. As protein: CASSLAGTGAGGYTF. The rearrangement links TRBV5-6 to TRBJ1-2; 10 bases are shared with TRBD1. Germline CDR1 is SGHDT and CDR2 is YYEEEE. Losses at the gene ends were 0 bases for V and 7 bases for J; bases not matched to a gene: 6. This CDR3 is built from 15 residues.

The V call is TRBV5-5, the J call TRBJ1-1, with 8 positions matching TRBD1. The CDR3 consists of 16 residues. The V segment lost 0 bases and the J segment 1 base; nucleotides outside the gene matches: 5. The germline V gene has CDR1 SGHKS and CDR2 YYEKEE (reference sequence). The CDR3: CASSLEAQGANTEAFF. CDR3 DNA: TGTGCCAGCAGCTTGGAGGCCCAGGGGGCGAACACTGAAGCTTTCTTT.

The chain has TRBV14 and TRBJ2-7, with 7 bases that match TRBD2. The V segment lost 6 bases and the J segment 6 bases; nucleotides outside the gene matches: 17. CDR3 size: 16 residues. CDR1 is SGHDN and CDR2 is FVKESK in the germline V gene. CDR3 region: CASSQWAVGEGIEQYF. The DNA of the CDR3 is TGTGCCAGCAGTCAATGGGCCGTAGGGGAGGGGATCGAGCAGTACTTC.

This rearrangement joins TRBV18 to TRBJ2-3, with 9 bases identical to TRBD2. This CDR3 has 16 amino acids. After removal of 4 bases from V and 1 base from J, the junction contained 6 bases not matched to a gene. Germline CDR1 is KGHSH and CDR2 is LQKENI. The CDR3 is CASSRRAGGGTDTQYF. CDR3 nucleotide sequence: TGTGCCAGCTCACGCAGAGCGGGGGGCGGCACAGATACGCAGTATTTT.

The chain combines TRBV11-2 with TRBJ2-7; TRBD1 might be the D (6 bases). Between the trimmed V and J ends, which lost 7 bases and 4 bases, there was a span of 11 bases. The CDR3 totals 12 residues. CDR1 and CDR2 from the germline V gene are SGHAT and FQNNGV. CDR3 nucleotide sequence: TGTGCCAGCACCTGGACAGTTTACGAGCAGTACTTC. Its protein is CASTWTVYEQYF.

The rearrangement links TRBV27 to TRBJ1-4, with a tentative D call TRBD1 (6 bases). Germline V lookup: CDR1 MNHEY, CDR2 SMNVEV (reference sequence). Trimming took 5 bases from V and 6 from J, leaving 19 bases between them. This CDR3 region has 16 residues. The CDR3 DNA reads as TGTGCCAGCAGTATCAGACCGGGACACCAAGATGAAAAACTGTTTTTT. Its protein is CASSIRPGHQDEKLFF.

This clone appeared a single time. The CDR3 loop reads CASSQASSGQGFYEQYF. The CDR3 bases are TGTGCCAGCAGCCAAGCATCGTCGGGACAGGGGTTCTACGAGCAGTACTTC. The chain uses TRBV4-2 and TRBJ2-7; TRBD1 matches 10 bases. Trimming took 1 base from V and 3 from J; bases not matched to a gene: 9. This CDR3 region has 17 residues. CDR1 and CDR2 from the germline V gene are LGHNA and YNFKEQ.

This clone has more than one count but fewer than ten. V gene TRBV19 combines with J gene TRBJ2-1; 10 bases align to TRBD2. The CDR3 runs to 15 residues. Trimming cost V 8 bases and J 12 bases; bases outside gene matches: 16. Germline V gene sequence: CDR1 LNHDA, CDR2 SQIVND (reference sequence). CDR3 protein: CASGDSSGSRNSQFF. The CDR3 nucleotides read TGTGCCAGTGGGGATTCTAGCGGGAGCCGCAACTCGCAGTTCTTC.

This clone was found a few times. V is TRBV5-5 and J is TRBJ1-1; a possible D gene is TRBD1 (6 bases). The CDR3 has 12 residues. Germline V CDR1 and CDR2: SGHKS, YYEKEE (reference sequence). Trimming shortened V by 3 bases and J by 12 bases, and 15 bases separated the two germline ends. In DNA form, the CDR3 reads TGTGCCAGCAGCTGGGTCGGGGACATCTCTTTCTTT. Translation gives CASSWVGDISFF.